A single sample gave rise to the 3 T cell receptor beta chains below, sequenced in a study of shared clonotypes between healthy human individuals (TCRdb year 2020). The library was obtained by the immunoSEQ multiplex PCR assay. TCRdb took this table from immuneACCESS and kept in-frame rearrangements with V and J called. Such tables lack part of the clones; where checked against another copy, unresolved V genes explain under half of the gap, and the rest is unexplained. This sample gives about 2,100,000 clones in total; under 95% of them show up just once. In total, the top ten clones hold roughly 1.8% of the sample. CD8 naive samples consisted of CD45RO-negative cells that were positively selected for CCR7, yielding a CD45RA+CCR7+ population without TemRA cells. The sequenced sample was naive CD8+ T cells from PBMCs. The cell subset or site label, as the study defines it: CD45RA+CCR7+. Source of these receptors: a young man in good health. Some clones in this sample may be carry-over from other donors' samples.

This chain connects TRBV5-1 to TRBJ2-3, with 7 bases fitting TRBD1. From germline, CDR1 is SGHRS and CDR2 YFSETQ. This CDR3 contains 17 residues. With V trimmed by 4 bases and J by 0 bases, 11 bases remained unmatched. CDR3 protein: CASSLDREITSTDTQYF. The CDR3 DNA follows: TGCGCCAGCAGCCTAGACAGGGAAATAACTAGCACAGATACGCAGTATTTT.

This chain connects TRBV7-8 to TRBJ2-1; the D is unclear. CDR1 is SGHVS and CDR2 is FQNEAQ in the germline V gene. CDR3 size: 12 residues. V was trimmed by 3 bases and J by 8 bases, leaving 8 bases between them. CDR3 coding DNA: TGTGCCAGCAGCTTCCCCGCCGATGAGCAGTTCTTC. Translating it yields CASSFPADEQFF.

The V call is TRBV27, the J call TRBJ2-7; 8 bases fit TRBD1. The CDR3 has 14 amino acids. V was clipped by 5 bases and J by 5 bases; unmatched bases: 8. The germline V gene encodes CDR1 MNHEY and CDR2 SMNVEV (reference sequence). The CDR3 loop reads CASSLRTGYHEQYF. In DNA, the CDR3 is TGTGCCAGCAGTCTAAGGACAGGGTATCACGAGCAGTACTTC.